This TCR beta chain emerged from a study of regulatory T cells in long-lasting Graves disease (TCRdb year 2021). About the investigation overall: Persistent Graves' disease meant more than 5 years of antithyroid drug treatment with TSH receptor autoantibodies that stayed positive. Patients with persistent Graves' disease were compared with patients with newly diagnosed Graves' disease using TCR sequencing and RNA sequencing of peripheral blood. The study was registered as a clinical trial and conducted in China. A total of around 33 samples were covered by TCR sequencing, comprising some 13 persistent and roughly 20 newly diagnosed Graves' disease patients. In the clinical cohort, patients with persistent Graves' disease had used antithyroid drugs for an average of around ten years. Results the study describes overall, beyond this receptor: Sequencing and analysis were restricted to the TCR beta chain. As a limitation, the authors acknowledged that the small sample size may reduce accuracy. Patients with persistent disease shared more public clonotypes (roughly 2,900) than newly diagnosed patients did (around 1,000). Peripheral blood alone was examined, since thyroid tissue, which constituted the primary lesion, could not be accessed. TRBV28, TRBJ1-2 and TRBJ2-5 were preferentially used in persistent disease, while TRBV20-1 and TRBJ2-1 were favored in newly diagnosed disease. Persistent Graves' disease patients showed lower TCR Shannon entropy and fewer highly expanded clones than newly diagnosed patients, suggesting clonal expansion.

Its CDR3 holds 14 amino acids, cysteine through phenylalanine. Only the CDR3 region is kept as DNA, spanning 42 bases read in frame from base 1. The germline V and J ends show losses of 4 bases and 8 bases respectively, and no gene match explains 7 bases of the junction. The germline V gene yields MNHEY for CDR1 and SVGAGI for CDR2. The time point label of this sample denotes: persistent/refractory GD, antithyroid drugs over 5 years with positive TRAb. For both TCR sequencing and RNA sequencing, RNA was extracted from PBMCs using TRIzol. Graves' disease was diagnosed according to American Thyroid Association guidelines. Patients were recruited from an endocrinology department in Xi'an, China. From each patient, approximately 10 milliliters of peripheral blood was collected into an EDTA anticoagulant tube. Ficoll Paque Plus density gradient separation was used to isolate PBMCs, and no additional T cell sorting was done. An Agilent 2100 Bioanalyzer and agarose gel were used to check RNA quality, and a NanoDrop 2000 was used to measure RNA concentration.

To prepare the library, multiplex PCR was applied. TCRdb shows the sequencer as Illumina HiSeq 4000. TCR beta libraries were built with iRepertoire HTBI primers and Arm-PCR amplification of CDR3 regions. Before sequencing, the PCR products went through gel purification. On the study's bioinformatics: Across samples, 55 to 80 TRBV and 13 to 15 TRBJ segments were identified and used for gene usage analysis of CDR3 amino acid clonotypes. Filtered high-quality paired reads were merged into contigs using COPE and FqMerger. BLAST was used to align contigs to the IMGT TRBV, TRBD and TRBJ reference genes, and CDR3 was defined following IMGT. Clonotypes above 0.1% frequency were classified as highly expanded clones. Repertoire diversity was measured by Shannon entropy, and V-J evenness by the Gini coefficient. Clonotypes shared by more than one individual were considered public. Clones were called with MiXCR by TCRdb after fastp trimmed the public reads at Q25, and only in-frame beta chains were retained. A single entry per CDR3 protein holds the most common genes and DNA from its merged rows. The V and J calls here are based on TCRdb, not the publication. This sample has over 650,000 distinct CDR3 sequences in its table, and roughly 30% of those were observed once. The ten top clones hold about two fifths of the sample.

On this clonotype: This clone's antigen is unknown. No much larger clonotype is one base removed from it; base qualities were not supplied.

Sequenced here: peripheral blood mononuclear cells (PBMCs), sampled when the disease was refractory, from a patient treated with antithyroid drugs. This TCR came from a female donor with Graves disease. The chain links TRBV6-5 with TRBJ1-2; 10 central bases correspond to TRBD1. The DNA reads TGTGCCAGCAGTTTTTCCGGGACAGGGGAAGGCTACACCTTC. Translated, this gives CASSFSGTGEGYTF.